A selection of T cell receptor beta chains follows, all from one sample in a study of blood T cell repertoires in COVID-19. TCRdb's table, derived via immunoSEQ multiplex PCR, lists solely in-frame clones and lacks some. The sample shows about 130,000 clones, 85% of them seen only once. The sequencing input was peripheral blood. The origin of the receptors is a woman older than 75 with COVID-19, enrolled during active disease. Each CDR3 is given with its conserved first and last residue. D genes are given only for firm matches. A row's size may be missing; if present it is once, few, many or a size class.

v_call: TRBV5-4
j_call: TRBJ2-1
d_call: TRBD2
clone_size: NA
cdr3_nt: TGTGCCAGCAGCTTGGAGGCGGGAGGGCCCAATGAGCAGTTCTTC
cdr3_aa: CASSLEAGGPNEQFF

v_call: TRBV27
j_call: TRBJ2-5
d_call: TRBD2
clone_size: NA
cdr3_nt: TGTGCCAGCAGTTTCACTCTAGCGGGAGTAGAGACCCAGTACTTC
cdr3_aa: CASSFTLAGVETQYF

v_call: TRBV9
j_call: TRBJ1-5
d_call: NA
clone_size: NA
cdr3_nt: TGTGCCAGCAGCGTAGCGGCAGGGGGCAATCAGCCCCAGCATTTT
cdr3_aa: CASSVAAGGNQPQHF

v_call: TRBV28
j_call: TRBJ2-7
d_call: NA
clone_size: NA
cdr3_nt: TGTGCCAGCAGGACACCTCCCTACGAGCAGTACTTC
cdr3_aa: CASRTPPYEQYF

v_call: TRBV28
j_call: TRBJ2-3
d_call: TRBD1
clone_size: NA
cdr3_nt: TGTGCCAGCAGTCCGACAGGGGGGCTCACAGATACGCAGTATTTT
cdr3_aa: CASSPTGGLTDTQYF

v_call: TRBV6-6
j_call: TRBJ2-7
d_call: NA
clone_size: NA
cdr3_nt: TGTGCCAGCAGTTACTCCGACAGGTACGAGCAGTACTTC
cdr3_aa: CASSYSDRYEQYF

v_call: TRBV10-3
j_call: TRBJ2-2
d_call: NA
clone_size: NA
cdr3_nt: TGTGCCATCGCCTTCGGGGGAACCGGGGAGCTGTTTTTT
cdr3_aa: CAIAFGGTGELFF

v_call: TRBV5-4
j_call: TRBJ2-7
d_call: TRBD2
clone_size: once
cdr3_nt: TGTGCCAGCAGCTTCCCGACACTAGCGGGAGTTAACGAGCAGTACTTC
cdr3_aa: CASSFPTLAGVNEQYF

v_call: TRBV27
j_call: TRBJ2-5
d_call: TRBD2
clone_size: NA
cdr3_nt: TGTGCCAGCAGTTTATTGTCTAGCGGGCAAGAGACCCAGTACTTC
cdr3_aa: CASSLLSSGQETQYF

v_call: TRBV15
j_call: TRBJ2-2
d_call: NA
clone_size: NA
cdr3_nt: TGTGCCACCAGCAGAGATTCGACAGGGAGGAACGGGGAGCTGTTTTTT
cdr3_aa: CATSRDSTGRNGELFF

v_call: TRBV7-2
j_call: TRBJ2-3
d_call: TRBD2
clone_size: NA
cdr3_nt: TGTGCCAGCAGCTTTAAACCGGGTGGCGGGAGGGATACGCAGTATTTT
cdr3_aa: CASSFKPGGGRDTQYF

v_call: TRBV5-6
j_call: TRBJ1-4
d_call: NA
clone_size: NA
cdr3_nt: TGTGCCAGCAGCCTACAGGAAACTGAAAAACTGTTTTTT
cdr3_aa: CASSLQETEKLFF

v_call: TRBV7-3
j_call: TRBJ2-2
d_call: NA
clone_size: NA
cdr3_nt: TGTGCCAGCAGCTTTTCCCCTCTCGTCGGGGAGCTGTTTTTT
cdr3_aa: CASSFSPLVGELFF

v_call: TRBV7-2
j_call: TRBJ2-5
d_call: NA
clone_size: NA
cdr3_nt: TGTGCCAGCAGCTTAGTTGGGGCAGTAGAGACCCAGTACTTC
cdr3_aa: CASSLVGAVETQYF

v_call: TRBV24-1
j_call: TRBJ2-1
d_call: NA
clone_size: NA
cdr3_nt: TGTGCCACCAGTAAACAGGATAGGACCTACAATGAGCAGTTCTTC
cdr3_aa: CATSKQDRTYNEQFF

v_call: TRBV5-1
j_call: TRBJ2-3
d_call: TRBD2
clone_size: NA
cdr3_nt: TGCGCCAGCAGTCTAAGGACTAGCGGGGTCACAGATACGCAGTATTTT
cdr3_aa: CASSLRTSGVTDTQYF

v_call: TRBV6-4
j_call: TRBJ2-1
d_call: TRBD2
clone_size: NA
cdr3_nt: TGTGCCAGCGCTCTGTACGCCGGGACTAGCTCCTACAATGAGCAGTTCTTC
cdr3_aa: CASALYAGTSSYNEQFF

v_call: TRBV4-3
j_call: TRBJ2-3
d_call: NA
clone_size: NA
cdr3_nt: TGCGCCAGCAGCCAAGATCTAGGAGGAAGCACAGATACGCAGTATTTT
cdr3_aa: CASSQDLGGSTDTQYF

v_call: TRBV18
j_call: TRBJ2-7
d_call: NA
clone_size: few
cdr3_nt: TGTGCCAGCTCACCTTTCCGAGCGGTTGGTTACGAGCAGTACTTC
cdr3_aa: CASSPFRAVGYEQYF

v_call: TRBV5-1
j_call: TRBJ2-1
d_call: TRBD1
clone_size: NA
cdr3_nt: TGCGCCAGCAGCCCAGGGACAGGGCGCTACAATGAGCAGTTCTTC
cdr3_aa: CASSPGTGRYNEQFF

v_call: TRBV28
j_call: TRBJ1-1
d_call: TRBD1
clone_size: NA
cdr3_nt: TGTGCCAGCAGTCGCGGGACAGGGATTAGGGCTTTCTTT
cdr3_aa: CASSRGTGIRAFF

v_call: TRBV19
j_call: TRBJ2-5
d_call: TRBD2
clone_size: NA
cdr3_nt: TGTGCCAGTAGTCCCAAGGCCAGCGGGAGTCAAGAGACCCAGTACTTC
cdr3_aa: CASSPKASGSQETQYF

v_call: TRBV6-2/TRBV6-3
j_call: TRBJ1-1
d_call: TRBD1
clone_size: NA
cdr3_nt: TGTGCCAGCAGCAAAGACAGGGCTGAAGCTTTCTTT
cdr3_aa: CASSKDRAEAFF

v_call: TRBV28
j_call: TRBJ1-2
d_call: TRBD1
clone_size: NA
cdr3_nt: TGTGCCAGCAGAACGGGACAGGGAACCTACACCTTC
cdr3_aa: CASRTGQGTYTF

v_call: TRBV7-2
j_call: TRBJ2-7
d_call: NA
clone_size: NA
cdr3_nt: TGTGCCAGCAGCTTAAATCCGGGAGCATCCTACGAGCAGTACTTC
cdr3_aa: CASSLNPGASYEQYF

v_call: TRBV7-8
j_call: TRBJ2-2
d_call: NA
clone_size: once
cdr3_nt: TGTGCCAGCAGCTTAGAGGGAGGAGGGACCGGGGAGCTGTTTTTT
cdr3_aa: CASSLEGGGTGELFF

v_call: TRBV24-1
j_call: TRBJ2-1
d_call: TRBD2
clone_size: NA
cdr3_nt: TGTGCCACCAGTGGGACTAGCGGGAGAGTTAACAATGAGCAGTTCTTC
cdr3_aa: CATSGTSGRVNNEQFF

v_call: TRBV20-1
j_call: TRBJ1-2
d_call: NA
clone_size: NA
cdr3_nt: TGCAGTGCTAGCGCGGAGAATGGCTACACCTTC
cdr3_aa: CSASAENGYTF

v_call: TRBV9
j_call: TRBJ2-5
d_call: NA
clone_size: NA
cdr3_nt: TGTGCCAGCAGCGGGCGGGACTACCAAGAGACCCAGTACTTC
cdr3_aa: CASSGRDYQETQYF

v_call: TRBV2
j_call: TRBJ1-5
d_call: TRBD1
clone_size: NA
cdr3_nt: TGTGCTTCCGGGACAGGGAATTATCAGCCCCAGCATTTT
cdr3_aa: CASGTGNYQPQHF

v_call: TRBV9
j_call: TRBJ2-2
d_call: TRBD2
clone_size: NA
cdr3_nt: TGTGCCAGCAGCACCGGGACTAGCGGAAATACCGGGGAGCTGTTTTTT
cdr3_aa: CASSTGTSGNTGELFF

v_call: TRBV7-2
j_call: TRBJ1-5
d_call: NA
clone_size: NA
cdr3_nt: TGTGCCAGCAGCTTAGATCGGGGTAATAGCCAGCCCCAGCATTTT
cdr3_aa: CASSLDRGNSQPQHF

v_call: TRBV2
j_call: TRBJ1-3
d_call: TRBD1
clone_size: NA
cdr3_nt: TGTGCCAGCAGGCGTCACGACAGGGTTGGAAACACCATATATTTT
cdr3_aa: CASRRHDRVGNTIYF

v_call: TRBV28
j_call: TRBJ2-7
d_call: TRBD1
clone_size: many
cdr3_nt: TGTGCCAGCACCCGCAGCGGACAGGGCTACGAGCAGTACTTC
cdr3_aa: CASTRSGQGYEQYF

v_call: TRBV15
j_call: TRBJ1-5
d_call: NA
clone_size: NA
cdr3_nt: TGTGCCACCGATAAGGGGGGGAGTAGCAATCAGCCCCAGCATTTT
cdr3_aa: CATDKGGSSNQPQHF

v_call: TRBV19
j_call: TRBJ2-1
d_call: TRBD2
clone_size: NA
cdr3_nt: TGTGCCAGTAGGAAGGACGTAGCGGGAAATGCCGTGCAGTTCTTC
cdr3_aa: CASRKDVAGNAVQFF

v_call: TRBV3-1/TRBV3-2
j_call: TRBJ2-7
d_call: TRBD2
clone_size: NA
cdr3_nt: TGTGCCAGCACCGCGACTAGCTCTCTAAACGAGCAGTACTTC
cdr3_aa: CASTATSSLNEQYF

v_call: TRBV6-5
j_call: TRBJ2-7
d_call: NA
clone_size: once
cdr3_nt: TGTGCCAGCAGTTACTCAGCGGGTCTAGAGGAGCAGTACTTC
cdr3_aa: CASSYSAGLEEQYF

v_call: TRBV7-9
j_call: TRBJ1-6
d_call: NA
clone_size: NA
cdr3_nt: TGTGCCAGCAGCTATTACTCGGGGGGCCCTAATTCACCCCTCCACTTT
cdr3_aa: CASSYYSGGPNSPLHF

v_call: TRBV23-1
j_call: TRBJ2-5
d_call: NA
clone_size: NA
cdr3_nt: TGCGCCAGCCGAAAGGAACCTCCCCGGGTGGGAGAGACCCAGTACTTC
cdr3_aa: CASRKEPPRVGETQYF

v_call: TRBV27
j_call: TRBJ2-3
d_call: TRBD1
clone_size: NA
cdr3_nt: TGTGCCAGCAGTCCCAATCGAGACAGGGACACAGATACGCAGTATTTT
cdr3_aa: CASSPNRDRDTDTQYF

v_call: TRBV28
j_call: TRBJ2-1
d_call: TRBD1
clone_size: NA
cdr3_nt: TGTGCCAGCAGGACTTCCGGGACAGGGTTTAATGAGCAGTTCTTC
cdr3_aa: CASRTSGTGFNEQFF

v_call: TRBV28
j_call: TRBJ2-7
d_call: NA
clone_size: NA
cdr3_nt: TGTGCCAGCAGTTTACTGGAGGGGTCCTACGAGCAGTACTTC
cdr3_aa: CASSLLEGSYEQYF

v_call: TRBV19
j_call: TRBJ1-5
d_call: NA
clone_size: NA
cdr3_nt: TGTGCCAGTAGTATAGCGACAGGTTATAGCAATCAGCCCCAGCATTTT
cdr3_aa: CASSIATGYSNQPQHF

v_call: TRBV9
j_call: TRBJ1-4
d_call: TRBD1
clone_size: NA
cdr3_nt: TGTGCCAGCAGCGGGGCCGGGACAGCCAACACTAATGAAAAACTGTTTTTT
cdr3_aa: CASSGAGTANTNEKLFF

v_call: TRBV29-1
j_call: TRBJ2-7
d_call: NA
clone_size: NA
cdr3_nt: TGCAGCGTTACAACCGACTCCTACGAGCAGTACTTC
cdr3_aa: CSVTTDSYEQYF

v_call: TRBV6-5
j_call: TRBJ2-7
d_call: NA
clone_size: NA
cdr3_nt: TGTGCCAGCAGTTACGGCCGTGGAGGGACTTACGAGCAGTACTTC
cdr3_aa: CASSYGRGGTYEQYF

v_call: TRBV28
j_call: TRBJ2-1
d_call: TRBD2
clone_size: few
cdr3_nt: TGTGCCAGCAGTTTAGGCGTGGCTAGCGGATACAATGAGCAGTTCTTC
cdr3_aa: CASSLGVASGYNEQFF

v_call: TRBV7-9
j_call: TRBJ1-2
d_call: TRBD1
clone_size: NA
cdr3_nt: TGTGCCAGCAGCACAGAGCTCGGGACAGACTATGGCTACACCTTC
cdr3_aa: CASSTELGTDYGYTF

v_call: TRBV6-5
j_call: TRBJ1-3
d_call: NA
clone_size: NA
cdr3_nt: TGTGCCAGCAGATGGACAGTGGGGGACACCATATATTTT
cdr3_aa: CASRWTVGDTIYF

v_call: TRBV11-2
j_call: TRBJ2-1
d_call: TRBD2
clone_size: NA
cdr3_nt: TGTGCCAGCAGCTTGGGAGGGAACTATGAGCAGTTCTTC
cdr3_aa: CASSLGGNYEQFF

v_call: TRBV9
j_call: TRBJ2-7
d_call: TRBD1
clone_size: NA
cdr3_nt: TGTGCCAGCAGCGGGCCGGGACAGGGGGCGACCGAGCAGTACTTC
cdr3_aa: CASSGPGQGATEQYF